These 28 T cell receptor beta chains originate from one sample sequenced in a study of T cells after yellow fever vaccination. TCRdb processed the 5' RACE reads anew with MiXCR; each CDR3 protein has one entry. Of 400,000 or so distinct CDR3 sequences in the sample, around a tenth were seen once. This specimen consisted of PBMCs, obtained on the day of the first yellow fever vaccination. Receptor source: a man younger than 35 who received the YFV17D yellow fever vaccine.

This chain links TRBV4-3 with TRBJ2-1; D might be TRBD1 (6 bases). Germline CDR1 LGHNA, CDR2 YSLEER. Trimming pared 5 bases from V and 7 bases from J, leaving 21 bases between. CDR3 length equals 16 residues. The CDR3 sequence: CASSLGAGVLGNEQFF. CDR3 nucleotides: TGCGCCAGCAGCTTGGGGGCCGGGGTTCTAGGGAATGAGCAGTTCTTC.

The chain joins TRBV13 to TRBJ1-5; maybe TRBD1 (6 bases). The germline CDR1 and CDR2 sequences are PRHDT and FYEKMQ (reference sequence). This CDR3 contains 17 residues. V shed 1 base and J shed 2 bases, with 15 bases lying between them. This CDR3 is CASSLDGGQRGNQPQHF. For the CDR3, the DNA is TGTGCCAGCAGCTTAGATGGGGGCCAACGGGGCAATCAGCCCCAGCATTTT.

In this sample, this clonotype turned up a few times. The chain links TRBV20-1 to TRBJ2-1, with D unresolved. Germline CDR1 is DFQATT and CDR2 is SNEGSKA (reference sequence). V was shortened by 3 bases and J by 5 bases, with 11 bases between the two germline ends. This CDR3 region has 13 residues. In nucleotides, the CDR3 is TGCAGTGCTAGTGGGCAGCCCGACAATGAGCAGTTCTTC. Translated, it gives CSASGQPDNEQFF.

This clonotype was seen more than once but under ten times. The CDR3 DNA reads as TGTGCCAGCAACCCGACAACCCTTCTAGCCAAAAACATTCAGTACTTC. It encodes CASNPTTLLAKNIQYF. The V call is TRBV2, the J call TRBJ2-4; D is ambiguous. Germline values: CDR1 SNHLY, CDR2 FYNNEI. CDR3 length: 16 amino acids. V lost 7 bases and J 0 bases, leaving 16 bases between the germline ends.

This clonotype was recorded a few times. The rearrangement uses TRBV7-3 and TRBJ1-1; D gene uncertain. V was pared by 5 bases and J by 2 bases, with 9 bases between. Germline CDR1 reads SGHTA; CDR2 reads FQGTGA. The CDR3 is 13 amino acids. The CDR3 DNA is TGTGCCAGCAGCCGGTCTTCTAACACTGAAGCTTTCTTT. This encodes CASSRSSNTEAFF.

V gene TRBV10-3 combines with J gene TRBJ2-1; D tentatively fits TRBD1 or TRBD2 (6 bases each). Germline-derived CDR1 and CDR2 are ENHRY and SYGVKD. This CDR3 spans 12 amino acids. Trimming stripped 9 bases from V and 7 bases from J, with 13 bases between. CDR3 DNA: TGTGCCATTGCTTGGGGGGCAAATGAGCAGTTCTTC. Protein: CAIAWGANEQFF.

The chain combines TRBV19 with TRBJ2-1; 8 bases are shared with TRBD2. The CDR3 totals 16 residues. Germline-derived CDR1 and CDR2 are LNHDA and SQIVND (reference sequence). After removal of 5 bases from V and 0 bases from J, the junction contained 6 bases not matched to a gene. The CDR3 here is CASSGAGGSSYNEQFF. As DNA, the CDR3 is TGTGCCAGTAGTGGGGCGGGGGGAAGCTCCTACAATGAGCAGTTCTTC. Full variable domain (remainder filled in from reference TRBV19 and TRBJ2-1): DGGITQSPKYLFRKEGQNVTLSCEQNLNHDAMYWYRQDPGQGLRLIYYSQIVNDFQKGDIAEGYSVSREKKESFPLTVTSAQKNPTAFYLCASSGAGGSSYNEQFFGPGTRLTVL.

This clonotype was seen at least ten times. The V gene is TRBV6-2 or TRBV6-3, the J gene TRBJ2-7, with D unclear. V gave up 7 bases and J gave up 9 bases, with 7 bases separating them. The CDR3 contains 9 residues. Germline V CDR1 and CDR2: MNHEY, SVGEGT. CDR3: CASTPTQYV. DNA of the CDR3: TGTGCCAGCACGCCGACGCAGTACGTC.

This chain joins TRBV7-9 and TRBJ2-1, with D possibly TRBD1 on 6 matching bases. Germline CDR1 SEHNR, CDR2 FQNEAQ (reference sequence). V was trimmed by 5 bases and J by 2 bases, leaving 13 bases between them. The CDR3 has 15 amino acids. The CDR3 nucleotides read TGTGCCAGCAGCCCCAGGGGTACCACCTACAATGAGCAGTTCTTC. Residues: CASSPRGTTYNEQFF.

This chain links TRBV7-2 with TRBJ2-5; 10 nucleotides agree with TRBD2. The CDR3 totals 15 residues. The germline V gene has CDR1 SGHTA and CDR2 FQGNSA. J was trimmed by 1 base and V by 5 bases; bases with no gene match: 4. The chain's CDR3 is CASSNQRGGQETQYF. As DNA, the CDR3 is TGTGCCAGCAGCAATCAGCGGGGGGGCCAAGAGACCCAGTACTTC.

This clonotype came up many times. This chain uses TRBV15 with TRBJ1-4; D may be TRBD1 (5 bases). The CDR3 extends over 15 amino acids. V lost 0 bases to trimming and J lost 8 bases, with 13 bases between them. Germline loops: CDR1 LNHNV, CDR2 YYDKDF (reference sequence). In DNA form, the CDR3 reads TGTGCCACCAGCAGAGACCGGGGCTGGGACGAAAAACTGTTTTTT. Its translation: CATSRDRGWDEKLFF.

The chain uses TRBV9 and TRBJ2-6; a possible D gene is TRBD2 (5 bases). The V and J ends lost 5 bases and 0 bases respectively, with 15 bases between them. The CDR3 extends over 17 amino acids. Germline V gives CDR1 SGDLS, CDR2 YYNGEE. This CDR3 is CASRRGTRNSGANVLTF. CDR3 nucleotides: TGTGCCAGCAGACGGGGTACCAGGAACTCTGGGGCCAACGTCCTGACTTTC. Complete variable domain (other parts from reference TRBV9 and TRBJ2-6): DSGVTQTPKHLITATGQRVTLRCSPRSGDLSVYWYQQSLDQGLQFLIQYYNGEERAKGNILERFSAQQFPDLHSELNLSSLELGDSALYFCASRRGTRNSGANVLTFGAGSRLTVL.

Ten or more counts support this clonotype. The chain carries TRBV3-1 and TRBJ2-5, with TRBD2 identical over 7 bases. Germline V CDR1 and CDR2: LGHDT, YNNKEL (reference sequence). The length of the CDR3 is 13 residues. Trimming removed 5 bases from V and 5 bases from J; junction bases left unmatched: 5. CDR3 sequence reads: CASSATSRETQYF. CDR3 nucleotide sequence: TGTGCCAGCAGCGCGACTAGCCGGGAGACCCAGTACTTC.

The chain couples TRBV6-1 to TRBJ1-2; D call uncertain. The CDR3 has 14 residues. CDR1 and CDR2 (germline): MNHNS, SASEGT. The V gene lost 5 bases and the J gene lost 2 bases, with 12 bases spanning the gap. CDR3 sequence reads: CASSPDRGNYGYTF. The CDR3 coding sequence is TGTGCCAGCAGTCCTGACCGTGGCAACTATGGCTACACCTTC.

This clonotype was detected a few times. The chain couples TRBV7-6 to TRBJ2-1; 7 bases line up with TRBD1. V lost 4 bases and J lost 13; bases outside the gene matches: 10. CDR3 length: 13 residues. Per the germline V gene, CDR1 is SGHVS and CDR2 is FNYEAQ. The CDR3 reads CASSYGQATEQFF. Here the CDR3 DNA reads TGTGCCAGCAGCTACGGACAGGCCACAGAACAGTTCTTC.

A note on this clonotype: This could be a read error, since a much larger clone is one nucleotide away. The V gene is TRBV4-2, the J gene TRBJ2-1, with D maybe TRBD2 (6 bases). This CDR3 has 14 amino acids. The germline CDR1 and CDR2 sequences are LGHNA and YNFKEQ. The V and J ends lost 10 bases and 5 bases respectively, with 18 bases between them. The CDR3 here is CAMSPGGLHNEQFF. CDR3 sequence (DNA): TGTGCCATGAGCCCCGGGGGACTGCACAATGAGCAGTTCTTC.

This clonotype turned up a few times. The chain uses TRBV5-6 and TRBJ1-2; possible D gene TRBD1, 5 bases. Germline V lookup: CDR1 SGHDT, CDR2 YYEEEE. The CDR3 has 14 residues. Trimming stripped 5 bases from V and 8 bases from J, with 19 bases between. The DNA for the CDR3 is TGTGCCAGCAGTCCCTTTTTCCAGGGCGCGGGCTACACCTTC. This encodes CASSPFFQGAGYTF.

This clonotype was seen more than once but under ten times. The J gene is TRBJ1-4, the V gene TRBV6-5, with D maybe TRBD1 (5 bases). The CDR3 is 15 residues long. Trimming shortened V by 6 bases and J by 4 bases, and 15 bases separated the two germline ends. Looked up from germline, CDR1 is MNHEY and CDR2 is SVGAGI. This CDR3 is CASSYAGGGNEKLFF. The CDR3 DNA is TGTGCCAGCAGCTACGCCGGGGGAGGTAATGAAAAACTGTTTTTT.

This clonotype occurred a few times. The chain employs TRBV6-2 or TRBV6-3 and TRBJ2-1, with 9 bases aligning to TRBD2. V shed 5 bases and J 8 bases; nucleotides not matched to a gene: 13. Germline lookup yields CDR1 MNHEY and CDR2 SVGEGT. This CDR3 is built from 16 residues. DNA for the CDR3: TGTGCCAGCAGTACACGGGGACTAGCTTTTTCCCATGAGCAGTTCTTC. It specifies CASSTRGLAFSHEQFF.

This clonotype was found a few times. The J gene is TRBJ2-1, the V gene TRBV12-3 or TRBV12-4, with 10 bases aligning to TRBD2. CDR3 size: 16 residues. Trimming took 4 bases from V and 4 from J; bases not matched to a gene: 7. CDR3 nucleotides: TGTGCCAGCAGTTCCTTGACTAGCGGGCAATACAATGAGCAGTTCTTC. It yields the protein CASSSLTSGQYNEQFF.

This clonotype was found many times. This rearrangement joins TRBV5-1 to TRBJ2-2; D is unclear. The CDR3 contains 15 residues. Trimming left V 0 bases short and J 2 bases short, with 8 bases between. In germline, CDR1 is SGHRS, CDR2 YFSETQ. This CDR3 reads CASSLDRPNTGELFF. CDR3 coding DNA: TGCGCCAGCAGCTTGGATAGACCCAACACCGGGGAGCTGTTTTTT.

The chain links TRBV19 to TRBJ2-1; TRBD1 matches 8 bases. The CDR3 is 13 residues long. The germline V gene has CDR1 LNHDA and CDR2 SQIVND (reference sequence). J gave up 8 bases and V 7 bases, and 7 bases lay outside the gene matches. CDR3 sequence reads: CASKTGDGDEQFF. For the CDR3, the DNA is TGTGCCAGTAAGACAGGGGATGGCGATGAGCAGTTCTTC.

This clonotype was found a few times. The V gene is TRBV5-5, the J gene TRBJ1-5; the match to TRBD1 covers 7 bases. Germline CDR1 SGHKS, CDR2 YYEKEE (reference sequence). There are 16 residues in the CDR3. The V gene end was trimmed by 3 bases and the J gene end by 3 bases; junction bases not matched to a gene: 9. The CDR3 loop is CASSSRAQGVNQPQHF. CDR3 nucleotide sequence: TGTGCCAGCAGCTCCCGGGCCCAGGGGGTCAATCAGCCCCAGCATTTT. Drawing the rest from reference TRBV5-5 and TRBJ1-5, the complete variable domain is DAGVTQSPTHLIKTRGQQVTLRCSPISGHKSVSWYQQVLGQGPQFIFQYYEKEERGRGNFPDRFSARQFPNYSSELNVNALLLGDSALYLCASSSRAQGVNQPQHFGDGTRLSIL.

Here the CDR3 reads CASSLQAGGGNEQFF. The CDR3 nucleotides are TGTGCCAGCAGTCTCCAAGCGGGGGGGGGGAATGAGCAGTTCTTC. This chain uses TRBV6-5 with TRBJ2-1; 10 positions match TRBD2. The length of the CDR3 is 15 residues. Germline lookup yields CDR1 MNHEY and CDR2 SVGAGI. Trimming cost V 5 bases and J 7 bases; bases outside gene matches: 8.

The V gene is TRBV20-1, the J gene TRBJ1-2; possible D gene TRBD1, 5 bases. The V gene's germline CDR1 is DFQATT and CDR2 SNEGSKA (reference sequence). This CDR3 has 13 amino acids. V gave up 4 bases and J gave up 4 bases, with 13 bases separating them. In nucleotides, the CDR3 is TGCAGTGCTAAGATTAATGGGGGCTATGGCTACACCTTC. This translates into CSAKINGGYGYTF.

The sample holds many counts of this clonotype. V is TRBV12-3 or TRBV12-4 and J is TRBJ2-7; D call uncertain. The CDR3 runs to 12 residues. V lost 6 bases, J lost 5 bases, and 11 bases lay in between. The DNA of the CDR3 is TGTGCCAGCAGCCCGAGTCGCGACGAGCAGTACTTC. As protein: CASSPSRDEQYF.

The rearrangement links TRBV7-9 to TRBJ2-7; weak D call: TRBD2 (5 bases). Germline assignment: CDR1 SEHNR and CDR2 FQNEAQ (reference sequence). Trimming took 5 bases from V and 0 from J, leaving 17 bases between them. The CDR3 has 16 amino acids. The CDR3, as DNA: TGTGCCAGCAGCCCCTCTTGGGGAACTAGCTCCTACGAGCAGTACTTC. The encoded protein is CASSPSWGTSSYEQYF.

In its sample, this clonotype was seen a few times. V usage is TRBV27 and J usage is TRBJ2-7; no reliable D call. Germline CDR1 is MNHEY and CDR2 is SMNVEV (reference sequence). CDR3 size: 15 residues. Deletions cut 6 bases from V and 0 bases from J, with 15 bases between. The CDR3 DNA is TGTGCCAGCAGCCCTCTTCAGAGGAGCTCCTACGAGCAGTACTTC. Amino acid sequence: CASSPLQRSSYEQYF.